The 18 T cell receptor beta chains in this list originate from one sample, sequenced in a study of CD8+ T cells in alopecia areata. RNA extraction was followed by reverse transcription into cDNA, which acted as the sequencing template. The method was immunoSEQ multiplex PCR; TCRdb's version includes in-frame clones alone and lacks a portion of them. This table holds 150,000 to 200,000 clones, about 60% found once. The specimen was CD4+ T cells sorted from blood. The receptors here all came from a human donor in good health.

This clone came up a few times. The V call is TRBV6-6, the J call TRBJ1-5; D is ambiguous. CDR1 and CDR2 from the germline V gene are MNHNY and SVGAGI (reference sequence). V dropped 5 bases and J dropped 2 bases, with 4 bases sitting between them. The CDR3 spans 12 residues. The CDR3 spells CASSPRNQPQHF. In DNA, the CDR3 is TGTGCCAGCAGTCCGCGCAATCAGCCCCAGCATTTT.

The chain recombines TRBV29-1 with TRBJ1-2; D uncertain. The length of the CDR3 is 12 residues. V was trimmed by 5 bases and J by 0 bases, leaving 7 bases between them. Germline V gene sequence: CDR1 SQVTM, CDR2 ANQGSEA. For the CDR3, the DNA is TGCAGCGTTAGCCGGGCTAACTATGGCTACACCTTC. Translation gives CSVSRANYGYTF. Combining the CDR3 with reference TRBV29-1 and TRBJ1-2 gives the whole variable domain SAVISQKPSRDICQRGTSLTIQCQVDSQVTMMFWYRQQPGQSLTLIATANQGSEATYESGFVIDKFPISRPNLTFSTLTVSNMSPEDSSIYLCSVSRANYGYTFGSGTRLTVV.

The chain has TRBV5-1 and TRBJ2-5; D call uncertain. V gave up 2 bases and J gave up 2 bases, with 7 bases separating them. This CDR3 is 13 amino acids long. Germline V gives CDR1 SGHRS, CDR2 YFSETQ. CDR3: CASSFGLQETQYF. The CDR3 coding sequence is TGCGCCAGCAGCTTCGGATTGCAAGAGACCCAGTACTTC.

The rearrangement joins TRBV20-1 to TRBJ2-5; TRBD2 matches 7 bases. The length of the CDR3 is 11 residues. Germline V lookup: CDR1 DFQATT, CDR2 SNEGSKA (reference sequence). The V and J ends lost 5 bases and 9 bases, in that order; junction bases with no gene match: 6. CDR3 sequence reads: CSAGLGGAQYF. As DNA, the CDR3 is TGCAGTGCTGGACTAGGAGGGGCCCAGTACTTC.

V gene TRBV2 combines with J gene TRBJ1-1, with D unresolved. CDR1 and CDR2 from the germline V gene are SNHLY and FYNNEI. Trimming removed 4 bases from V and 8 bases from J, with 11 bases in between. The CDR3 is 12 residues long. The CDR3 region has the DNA TGTGCCAGCAGTGGTCCAGGCGCGGAAGCTTTCTTT. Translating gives CASSGPGAEAFF. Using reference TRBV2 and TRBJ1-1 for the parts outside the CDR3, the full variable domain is EPEVTQTPSHQVTQMGQEVILRCVPISNHLYFYWYRQILGQKVEFLVSFYNNEISEKSEIFDDQFSVERPDGSNFTLKIRSTKLEDSAMYFCASSGPGAEAFFGQGTRLTVV.

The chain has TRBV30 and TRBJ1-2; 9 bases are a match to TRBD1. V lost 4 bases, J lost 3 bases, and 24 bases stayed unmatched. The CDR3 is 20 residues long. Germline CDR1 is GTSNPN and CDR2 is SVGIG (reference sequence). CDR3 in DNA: TGTGCCTGGATTTCACTCTTTTCGGTCCGAAGGGGGGACAGGGACTATGGCTACACCTTC. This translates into CAWISLFSVRRGDRDYGYTF.

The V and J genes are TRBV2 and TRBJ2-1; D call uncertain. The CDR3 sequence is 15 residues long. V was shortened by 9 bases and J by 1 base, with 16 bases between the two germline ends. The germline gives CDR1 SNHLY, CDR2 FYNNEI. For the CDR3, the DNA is TGTGCCAGTAAGACCTTTGAGGAATCCTACAATGAGCAGTTCTTC. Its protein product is CASKTFEESYNEQFF.

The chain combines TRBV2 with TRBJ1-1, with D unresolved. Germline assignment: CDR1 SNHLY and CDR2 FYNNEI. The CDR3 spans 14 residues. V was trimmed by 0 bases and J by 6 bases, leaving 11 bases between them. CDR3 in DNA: TGTGCCAGCAGTGAAGCGATAAGGACGGCTGAAGCTTTCTTT. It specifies CASSEAIRTAEAFF.

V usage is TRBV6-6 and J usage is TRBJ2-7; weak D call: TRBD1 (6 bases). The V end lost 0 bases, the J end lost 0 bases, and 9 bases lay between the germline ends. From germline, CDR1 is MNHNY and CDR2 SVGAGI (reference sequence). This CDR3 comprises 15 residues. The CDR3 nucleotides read TGTGCCAGCAGTTACTCGTGGGACAACTCCTACGAGCAGTACTTC. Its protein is CASSYSWDNSYEQYF.

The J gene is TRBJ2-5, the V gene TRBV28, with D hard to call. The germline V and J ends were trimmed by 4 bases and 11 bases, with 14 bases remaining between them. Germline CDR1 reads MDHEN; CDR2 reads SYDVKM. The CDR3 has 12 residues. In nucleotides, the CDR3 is TGTGCCAGCAGTTCACCGGTCATGAGGCAGTACTTC. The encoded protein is CASSSPVMRQYF.

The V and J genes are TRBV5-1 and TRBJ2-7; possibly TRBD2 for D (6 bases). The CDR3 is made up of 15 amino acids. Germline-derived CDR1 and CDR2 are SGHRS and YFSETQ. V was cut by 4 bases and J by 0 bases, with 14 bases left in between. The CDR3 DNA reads TGCGCCAGCAGCGGCCGGGACTTTCCCTCCTACGAGCAGTACTTC. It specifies CASSGRDFPSYEQYF.

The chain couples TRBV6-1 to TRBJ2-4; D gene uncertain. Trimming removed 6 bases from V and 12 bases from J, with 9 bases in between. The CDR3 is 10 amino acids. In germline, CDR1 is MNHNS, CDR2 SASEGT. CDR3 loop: CASRAMNQYF. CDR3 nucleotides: TGTGCCAGCAGGGCTATGAATCAGTACTTC.

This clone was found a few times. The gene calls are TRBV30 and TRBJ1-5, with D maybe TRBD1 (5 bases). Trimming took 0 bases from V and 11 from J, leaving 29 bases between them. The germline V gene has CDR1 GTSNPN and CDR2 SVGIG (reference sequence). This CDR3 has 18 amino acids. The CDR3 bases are TGTGCCTGGAGTGTAGGGTTTGTATCGGGGCCCCGCTTCCGGGCCCAGCATTTT. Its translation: CAWSVGFVSGPRFRAQHF.

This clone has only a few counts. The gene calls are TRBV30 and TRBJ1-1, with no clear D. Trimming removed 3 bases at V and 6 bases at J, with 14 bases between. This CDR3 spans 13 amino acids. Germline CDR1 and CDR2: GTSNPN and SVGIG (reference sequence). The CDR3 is CAWRQARGAEAFF. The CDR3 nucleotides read TGTGCCTGGAGGCAGGCCCGTGGAGCTGAAGCTTTCTTT.

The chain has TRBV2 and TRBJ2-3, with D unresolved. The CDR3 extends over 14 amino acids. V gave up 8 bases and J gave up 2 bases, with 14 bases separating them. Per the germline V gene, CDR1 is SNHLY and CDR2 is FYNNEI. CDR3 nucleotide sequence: TGTGCCAGCTCCGTCGGCGCACCCACAGATACGCAGTATTTT. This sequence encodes CASSVGAPTDTQYF.

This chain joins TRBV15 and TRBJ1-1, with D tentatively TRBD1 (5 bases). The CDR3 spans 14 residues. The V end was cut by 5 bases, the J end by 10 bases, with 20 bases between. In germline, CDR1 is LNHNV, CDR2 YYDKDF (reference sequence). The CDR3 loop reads CATSEETRPQGAFF. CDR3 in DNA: TGTGCCACCAGCGAAGAAACCAGGCCCCAGGGAGCTTTCTTT.

CDR3 in amino acids: CATSREQGTYEQYF. The CDR3 nucleotides are TGTGCCACCAGCAGAGAGCAGGGTACCTACGAGCAGTACTTC. The chain has TRBV15 and TRBJ2-7; tentative D call: TRBD1 (5 bases). The ends were cut back, 0 bases at V and 2 bases at J, with 8 bases in the middle. This CDR3 spans 14 amino acids. The germline gives CDR1 LNHNV, CDR2 YYDKDF (reference sequence).

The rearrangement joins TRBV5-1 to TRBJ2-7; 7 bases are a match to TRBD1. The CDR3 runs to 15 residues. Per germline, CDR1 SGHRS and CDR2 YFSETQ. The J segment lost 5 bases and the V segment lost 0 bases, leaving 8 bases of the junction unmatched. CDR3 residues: CASSLGGGGQDEQYF. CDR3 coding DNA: TGCGCCAGCAGCTTGGGAGGGGGCGGTCAGGACGAGCAGTACTTC.